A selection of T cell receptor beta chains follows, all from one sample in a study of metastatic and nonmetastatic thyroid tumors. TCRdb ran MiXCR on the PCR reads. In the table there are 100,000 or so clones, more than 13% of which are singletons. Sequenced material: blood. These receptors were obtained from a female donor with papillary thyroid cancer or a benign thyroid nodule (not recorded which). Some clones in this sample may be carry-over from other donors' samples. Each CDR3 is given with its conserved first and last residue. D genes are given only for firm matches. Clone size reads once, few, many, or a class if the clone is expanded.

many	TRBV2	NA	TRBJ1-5	TGTGCCAGCAGCCTTAGGGGGGGCAGAGAGGGCAATCAGCCCCAGCATTTT	CASSLRGGREGNQPQHF
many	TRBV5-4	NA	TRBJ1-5	TGTGCCAGCAGCTTGGTGGGGCAGCCCCAGCATTTT	CASSLVGQPQHF
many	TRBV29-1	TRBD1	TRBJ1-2	TGCAGCGTTGATGACAGGGGAGACTATGGCTACACCTTC	CSVDDRGDYGYTF
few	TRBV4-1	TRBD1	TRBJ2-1	TGCGCCAGCAGCCACGAGGGACAGGGTTCCTACAATGAGCAGTTCTTC	CASSHEGQGSYNEQFF
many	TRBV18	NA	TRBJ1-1	TGTGCCAGCTCACGAGGGAACACTGAAGCTTTCTTT	CASSRGNTEAFF
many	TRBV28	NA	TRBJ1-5	TGTGCCAGCAGTTTAAATGGTCAGCCCCAGCATTTT	CASSLNGQPQHF
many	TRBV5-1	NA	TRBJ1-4	TGCGCCAGCAGCTTGGAAGGGACGGAGGAAAAACTGTTTTTT	CASSLEGTEEKLFF
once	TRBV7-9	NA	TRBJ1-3	TGTGCCAGCAGCTTTGGGGAGGCTGGAAACACCATATATTTT	CASSFGEAGNTIYF
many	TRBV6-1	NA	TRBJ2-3	TGTGCCAGCAGCGCGCAGGGAATATTTCAGTATTTT	CASSAQGIFQYF
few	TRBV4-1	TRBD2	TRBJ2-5	TGCGCCAGCAGCCAAGCCCGGACTAGCGGGGATGAGACCCAGTACTTC	CASSQARTSGDETQYF